Each of the 13 T cell receptor beta chains below was sequenced from the same sample in a study of blood T cells in healthy people across ages. Then a second PCR, running roughly 7 to 11 cycles, was carried out with a sample-barcoded 5' primer and a J-beta primer mix. TCRdb used MiXCR to reprocess the 5' RACE reads, holding one entry per CDR3 protein. The sample contains about 1,500,000 distinct CDR3 sequences, 28% of which appear only once. The material sequenced was blood. The receptors derive from a young woman in good health.

The chain is built from TRBV5-1 and TRBJ2-5; D might be TRBD1 (5 bases). The J call may be wrong; the DNA end is better matched by TRBJ2-7. Germline V lookup: CDR1 SGHRS, CDR2 YFSETQ. The CDR3 contains 17 residues. CDR3 DNA: TGCGCCAGCAGCTCGGCCCTTGATTCGTGGACAAACTACGAGCAGTACTTC. It is translated as CASSSALDSWTNYEQYF.

In the case of this clonotype: One end of the junction does not line up with germline, which may come from a read error. The V call is TRBV7-9, the J call TRBJ2-1, with a weak D call TRBD2 (6 bases). Germline V gene sequence: CDR1 SEHNR, CDR2 FQNEAQ (reference sequence). The CDR3 contains 14 residues. The DNA for the CDR3 is TGTGCCAGCAGCTCAGGGAAGGTGCGGGATGAGCAGTTTTTC. Amino acid sequence: CASSSGKVRDEQFF.

The sample holds many counts of this clonotype. The CDR3 DNA is TGCAGTGCTAGTGATGCAGGGGGCTCCTACAATGAGCAGTTCTTC. Translation: CSASDAGGSYNEQFF. The chain uses TRBV20-1 and TRBJ2-1; 7 bases match TRBD1. Germline CDR1 DFQATT, CDR2 SNEGSKA (reference sequence). Trimming removed 3 bases from V and 0 bases from J; junction bases left unmatched: 5. This CDR3 region has 15 residues.

Only a few counts were recorded for this clonotype. V and J are TRBV27 and TRBJ2-1, with 9 positions matching TRBD1. Germline loops: CDR1 MNHEY, CDR2 SMNVEV (reference sequence). V dropped 5 bases and J dropped 3; count of bases not matched to a gene: 11. The length of the CDR3 is 17 residues. CDR3 sequence: CASSPWTPGQGYNEQFF. For the CDR3, the DNA is TGTGCCAGCAGTCCCTGGACACCGGGACAGGGCTACAATGAGCAGTTCTTC.

This chain links TRBV7-3 with TRBJ2-1; D remains ambiguous. The CDR3 contains 15 residues. The V gene's germline CDR1 is SGHTA and CDR2 FQGTGA. The ends were cut back, 5 bases at V and 1 base at J, with 12 bases in the middle. The CDR3 loop is CASSDRPESYNEQFF. The CDR3 DNA reads as TGTGCCAGCAGCGACCGGCCAGAGTCCTACAATGAGCAGTTCTTC.

The chain carries TRBV12-3 or TRBV12-4 and TRBJ2-1; D is undetermined. This CDR3 is 14 amino acids long. With 2 bases removed from V and 6 bases from J, the gap between germline ends came to 11 bases. CDR3 residues: CASSLRTQFNEQFF. As DNA, the CDR3 is TGTGCCAGCAGTTTACGGACGCAATTCAATGAGCAGTTCTTC.

This clonotype turned up a few times. V usage is TRBV6-1 and J usage is TRBJ1-1; 8 bases are a match to TRBD1. The CDR3 loop spans 13 amino acids. Per the germline V gene, CDR1 is MNHNS and CDR2 is SASEGT. V shed 8 bases, J shed 4 bases, and the junction held 6 bases outside the gene matches. This chain's CDR3 is CASGLQGGTEAFF. The CDR3 nucleotides are TGTGCCAGCGGACTACAGGGGGGCACTGAAGCTTTCTTT.

In its sample, this clonotype was seen a few times. The chain has TRBV7-9 and TRBJ2-4; 12 bases fit TRBD1. Trimming took 5 bases from V and 9 from J; bases not matched to a gene: 8. Germline loops: CDR1 SEHNR, CDR2 FQNEAQ (reference sequence). This CDR3 is 15 amino acids long. As DNA, the CDR3 is TGTGCCAGCAGCCGGGACAGGGGGCGCGGAGTCATTCAGTACTTC. Translation gives CASSRDRGRGVIQYF.

The rearrangement joins TRBV24-1 to TRBJ1-5; D perhaps matches TRBD1 (5 bases). Germline V gene lookup returns CDR1 KGHDR and CDR2 SFDVKD. The CDR3 contains 13 residues. V was pared by 8 bases and J by 9 bases, with 16 bases between. The CDR3 spells CATTGQGDSPQHF. The CDR3 bases are TGTGCCACCACTGGGCAAGGGGATTCGCCCCAGCATTTT.

The table lists this clonotype with many counts. The chain carries TRBV13 and TRBJ1-6; the D is unclear. This CDR3 region has 14 residues. The V gene lost 5 bases and the J gene lost 0 bases, with 5 bases spanning the gap. The germline gives CDR1 PRHDT, CDR2 FYEKMQ (reference sequence). The CDR3: CASSRSSYNSPLHF. DNA of the CDR3: TGTGCCAGCAGCAGGAGCTCCTATAATTCACCCCTCCACTTT.

This chain links TRBV12-3 or TRBV12-4 with TRBJ2-1; D remains unclear. The CDR3 spans 14 residues. The V end lost 5 bases, the J end lost 4 bases, and 12 bases lay between the germline ends. The CDR3 sequence is CASSPRKTYNEQFF. CDR3 in DNA: TGTGCCAGCAGTCCCCGGAAAACTTACAATGAGCAGTTCTTC.

The chain links TRBV24-1 to TRBJ2-5; D may match TRBD1 or TRBD2 (5 bases each). V was pared by 3 bases and J by 11 bases, with 27 bases between. The CDR3 consists of 17 residues. Germline loops: CDR1 KGHDR, CDR2 SFDVKD. CDR3 bases: TGTGCCACCAGTGATCCAGGTACCGGGGACCGCTCTAGGGAGCAGTACTTC. Translation: CATSDPGTGDRSREQYF.

The rearrangement joins TRBV18 to TRBJ2-6, with D perhaps matching TRBD2 (6 bases). The CDR3 is 16 amino acids. Germline CDR1 and CDR2: KGHSH and LQKENI. Between the trimmed V and J ends, which lost 4 bases and 0 bases, there was a span of 10 bases. CDR3 in amino acids: CASSQGLNSGANVLTF. CDR3 coding DNA: TGTGCCAGCTCACAGGGACTCAACTCTGGGGCCAACGTCCTGACTTTC.